A selection of T cell receptor beta chains follows, all from one sample in a study of blood T cell repertoires in COVID-19. Data came from immunoSEQ multiplex PCR; TCRdb stores just in-frame clones and leaves some out. The table lists roughly 250,000 clones, around nine tenths of them singletons. Specimen: peripheral blood. Every receptor here comes from a woman in her thirties or forties who had recovered from COVID-19. Each CDR3 is given with its conserved first and last residue. Fields, in order: clone size, D gene, J gene, V gene, CDR3 protein, CDR3 DNA. The D gene is left open where the match is weak. Not all rows give a size; the values are once, few, many and, for expanded clones, a class.

clone size: NA
D gene: TRBD2
J gene: TRBJ2-7
V gene: TRBV6-6
CDR3 protein: CASIGTRREQYF
CDR3 DNA: TGTGCCAGCATCGGGACTAGACGCGAGCAGTACTTC

clone size: NA
D gene: TRBD2
J gene: TRBJ2-5
V gene: TRBV19
CDR3 protein: CASTGASGGQETQYF
CDR3 DNA: TGTGCCAGTACCGGGGCTAGCGGGGGACAAGAGACCCAGTACTTC

clone size: NA
D gene: NA
J gene: TRBJ1-2
V gene: TRBV5-6
CDR3 protein: CASSPIEAGNYGYTF
CDR3 DNA: TGTGCCAGCAGCCCGATCGAGGCCGGTAACTATGGCTACACCTTC

clone size: NA
D gene: TRBD1
J gene: TRBJ1-4
V gene: TRBV7-9
CDR3 protein: CASSLGDRGNEKLFF
CDR3 DNA: TGTGCCAGCAGCTTAGGCGACAGGGGTAATGAAAAACTGTTTTTT

clone size: NA
D gene: TRBD1
J gene: TRBJ1-5
V gene: TRBV5-8
CDR3 protein: CASSPTDRGKQPQHF
CDR3 DNA: TGTGCCAGCAGCCCTACCGACAGGGGAAAGCAGCCCCAGCATTTT

clone size: NA
D gene: TRBD1
J gene: TRBJ1-2
V gene: TRBV5-6
CDR3 protein: CASSSRGRVYGYTF
CDR3 DNA: TGTGCCAGCAGCTCCAGGGGGCGAGTCTATGGCTACACCTTC

clone size: NA
D gene: TRBD2
J gene: TRBJ2-1
V gene: TRBV3-1/TRBV3-2
CDR3 protein: CASSQGGGALEQFF
CDR3 DNA: TGTGCCAGCAGCCAAGGCGGGGGGGCCCTTGAGCAGTTCTTC

clone size: NA
D gene: NA
J gene: TRBJ2-5
V gene: TRBV2
CDR3 protein: CASNAGTLILETQYF
CDR3 DNA: TGTGCCAGCAACGCCGGGACACTTATCCTGGAGACCCAGTACTTC

clone size: NA
D gene: TRBD1
J gene: TRBJ1-3
V gene: TRBV7-6
CDR3 protein: CASSPTQGRGNTIYF
CDR3 DNA: TGTGCCAGCAGCCCGACACAGGGGCGAGGAAACACCATATATTTT

clone size: once
D gene: TRBD1
J gene: TRBJ1-2
V gene: TRBV19
CDR3 protein: CASNPTGQARGYTF
CDR3 DNA: TGTGCCAGTAACCCCACGGGACAGGCTCGGGGCTACACCTTC

clone size: NA
D gene: NA
J gene: TRBJ1-3
V gene: TRBV24-1
CDR3 protein: CATSELGHHSGNTIYF
CDR3 DNA: TGTGCCACCAGTGAGTTGGGACATCACTCTGGAAACACCATATATTTT

clone size: NA
D gene: NA
J gene: TRBJ2-7
V gene: TRBV7-3
CDR3 protein: CASSLNRAGEQYF
CDR3 DNA: TGTGCCAGCAGCTTAAACAGGGCGGGCGAGCAGTACTTC

clone size: NA
D gene: NA
J gene: TRBJ1-2
V gene: TRBV6-6
CDR3 protein: CASKIGGPDYGYTF
CDR3 DNA: TGTGCCAGCAAGATCGGGGGTCCCGACTATGGCTACACCTTC

clone size: few
D gene: TRBD2
J gene: TRBJ2-1
V gene: TRBV6-1
CDR3 protein: CASSEGGGSYNEQFF
CDR3 DNA: TGTGCCAGCAGTGAAGGGGGGGGCTCCTACAATGAGCAGTTCTTC

clone size: NA
D gene: NA
J gene: TRBJ2-7
V gene: TRBV20-1
CDR3 protein: CSASSNEQYF
CDR3 DNA: TGCAGTGCCTCTAGTAACGAGCAGTACTTC

clone size: NA
D gene: TRBD1
J gene: TRBJ2-3
V gene: TRBV6-4
CDR3 protein: CASSEDRGSTDTQYF
CDR3 DNA: TGTGCCAGCAGTGAAGACAGGGGGAGCACAGATACGCAGTATTTT

clone size: NA
D gene: TRBD1
J gene: TRBJ2-7
V gene: TRBV18
CDR3 protein: CASSLSGTGNYEQYF
CDR3 DNA: TGTGCCAGCTCGCTGTCGGGGACAGGGAACTACGAGCAGTACTTC